A single sample is the source of the 16 T cell receptor beta chains below, sequenced in a study of blood T cell repertoires in COVID-19. The repertoire was sequenced with immunoSEQ multiplex PCR; TCRdb's copy has only in-frame clones and lacks some. Of 250,000 to 350,000 clones in the sample, about 90% are singletons; the top ten hold approximately 10%. Material: peripheral blood. The source is a woman aged 25 to 39 with COVID-19, enrolled during active disease.

This clone has only one observation. The chain couples TRBV4-2 to TRBJ1-2; a possible D gene is TRBD1 (6 bases). The ends were cut back, 0 bases at V and 14 bases at J, with 13 bases in the middle. CDR3 length equals 12 residues. In germline, CDR1 is LGHNA, CDR2 YNFKEQ. The CDR3 sequence is CASSQDRGGRTF. The CDR3 DNA follows: TGTGCCAGCAGCCAAGACAGGGGCGGTCGGACCTTC.

V is TRBV14 and J is TRBJ2-1, with 9 bases that match TRBD2. Germline values: CDR1 SGHDN, CDR2 FVKESK. J lost 10 bases, V lost 0 bases, and 10 bases had no gene match. CDR3 size: 16 residues. The CDR3 spells CASSQDYAGGRQEQFF. The DNA of the CDR3 is TGTGCCAGCAGCCAAGATTACGCGGGAGGGAGGCAGGAGCAGTTCTTC.

The rearrangement links TRBV6-2 or TRBV6-3 to TRBJ2-7, with 12 bases lining up with TRBD2. There are 14 residues in the CDR3. J lost 7 bases, V lost 5 bases, and 6 bases had no gene match. The germline V gene encodes CDR1 MNHEY and CDR2 SVGEGT. The CDR3 sequence is CASSLAGGPIEQYF. CDR3 in DNA: TGTGCCAGCAGTCTAGCGGGAGGGCCGATAGAGCAGTACTTC.

The CDR3 DNA follows: TGTGCCAGCAGCTCGGACCGGGGGAGGAGGACAGATACGCAGTATTTT. Translation: CASSSDRGRRTDTQYF. The V call is TRBV5-6, the J call TRBJ2-3; TRBD2 is a possible D gene (6 bases). Germline-derived CDR1 and CDR2 are SGHDT and YYEEEE. Between the trimmed V and J ends, which lost 3 bases and 3 bases, there was a span of 17 bases. The CDR3 has 16 residues. The full variable domain, in which reference TRBV5-6 and TRBJ2-3 provide the parts outside the CDR3, is DAGVTQSPTHLIKTRGQQVTLRCSPKSGHDTVSWYQQALGQGPQFIFQYYEEEERQRGNFPDRFSGHQFPNYSSELNVNALLLGDSALYLCASSSDRGRRTDTQYFGPGTRLTVL.

The chain combines TRBV27 with TRBJ2-7, with D unclear. The CDR3 is made up of 13 amino acids. Between the trimmed V and J ends, which lost 2 bases and 1 base, there was a span of 6 bases. Germline CDR1 reads MNHEY; CDR2 reads SMNVEV (reference sequence). The CDR3 is CASSLVGSYEQYF. The CDR3 DNA reads as TGTGCCAGCAGTTTAGTCGGTTCCTACGAGCAGTACTTC.

For the CDR3, the DNA is TGCAGCGTTCGAGGACAGGGGACAGATACGCAGTATTTT. The encoded protein is CSVRGQGTDTQYF. The chain recombines TRBV29-1 with TRBJ2-3, with 9 nucleotides matching TRBD1. The CDR3 runs 13 residues. Germline V gene lookup returns CDR1 SQVTM and CDR2 ANQGSEA. Germline trimming cut 5 bases from V and 3 bases from J; bases unmatched to any gene: 3.

The chain combines TRBV2 with TRBJ1-2; 7 positions agree with TRBD1. There are 14 residues in the CDR3. CDR1 is SNHLY and CDR2 is FYNNEI in the germline V gene. J lost 4 bases, V lost 2 bases, and 4 bases had no gene match. CDR3 DNA: TGTGCCAGCAGTGAATTAAGGACAGGCTATGGCTACACCTTC. This sequence encodes CASSELRTGYGYTF.

The chain links TRBV2 to TRBJ2-1; 8 positions match TRBD1. CDR3 size: 14 residues. The ends lost 2 bases at V and 5 bases at J; junction bases unmatched: 2. The germline gives CDR1 SNHLY, CDR2 FYNNEI. The CDR3 reads CASSEQGANNEQFF. The CDR3 DNA reads TGTGCCAGCAGTGAACAGGGGGCGAACAATGAGCAGTTCTTC.

The J gene is TRBJ1-2, the V gene TRBV5-1; tentative D call: TRBD1 (5 bases). Trimming stripped 0 bases from V and 3 bases from J, with 12 bases between. CDR3 length: 15 residues. Germline lookup yields CDR1 SGHRS and CDR2 YFSETQ. This CDR3 is CASSLGQGGYYGYTF. CDR3 nucleotides: TGCGCCAGCAGCTTGGGGCAGGGAGGGTACTATGGCTACACCTTC.

The chain employs TRBV2 and TRBJ1-1, with D hard to call. Germline assignment: CDR1 SNHLY and CDR2 FYNNEI. CDR3 length: 13 residues. Trimming shortened V by 4 bases and J by 5 bases, and 11 bases separated the two germline ends. CDR3 sequence reads: CASSVEARTEAFF. The CDR3 DNA is TGTGCCAGCAGTGTTGAGGCTAGGACTGAAGCTTTCTTT.

This clone was observed a single time. This chain connects TRBV30 to TRBJ1-5; 8 bases align to TRBD1. CDR1 is GTSNPN and CDR2 is SVGIG in the germline V gene (reference sequence). The CDR3 runs to 12 residues. Trimming took 5 bases from V and 8 from J; bases not matched to a gene: 5. DNA for the CDR3: TGTGCCTGGGACAGGGGAGTAAAGCCCCAGCATTTT. Its translation is CAWDRGVKPQHF.

The V and J genes are TRBV5-1 and TRBJ2-5; 8 nucleotides match TRBD1. Trimming took 4 bases from V and 9 from J; bases not matched to a gene: 17. This CDR3 region has 16 residues. Germline V gives CDR1 SGHRS, CDR2 YFSETQ. The CDR3 coding sequence is TGCGCCAGCAGCCCCCTTCCCTCTACAGGGGGAAAGGCCCAGTACTTC. As protein: CASSPLPSTGGKAQYF.

The chain uses TRBV30 and TRBJ1-3; the D gene is possibly TRBD1 (6 bases). The CDR3 is 14 amino acids. The germline gives CDR1 GTSNPN, CDR2 SVGIG (reference sequence). V gave up 2 bases and J gave up 1 base, with 9 bases separating them. The CDR3 region has the DNA TGTGCCTGGAGTCAAACAGGGTCTGGAAACACCATATATTTT. Translating gives CAWSQTGSGNTIYF.

This clone was recorded once. The chain uses TRBV6-5 and TRBJ2-7, with TRBD2 matching 7 bases. Trimming at V came to 8 bases and at J to 1 base, leaving 11 bases not matched to a gene. Germline CDR1 MNHEY, CDR2 SVGAGI. This CDR3 is built from 15 residues. Written as DNA, the CDR3 is TGTGCCAGCTGCCGGGGCGGGAGAAGTTCCTACGAGCAGTACTTC. It translates to CASCRGGRSSYEQYF.

The rearrangement links TRBV3-1 (or the pseudogene TRBV3-2) to TRBJ2-5; 8 bases align to TRBD2. Germline assignment: CDR1 LGHDT and CDR2 YNNKEL (reference sequence). The CDR3 is made up of 17 amino acids. The V segment lost 0 bases and the J segment 1 base; nucleotides outside the gene matches: 7. CDR3 DNA: TGTGCCAGCAGCCAAGATAGGAGGCTAGCGGGCCAAGAGACCCAGTACTTC. It encodes CASSQDRRLAGQETQYF.

This rearrangement joins TRBV6-5 to TRBJ1-1; tentatively, D is TRBD1 (5 bases). V dropped 8 bases and J dropped 5 bases, with 9 bases sitting between them. Germline V gene lookup returns CDR1 MNHEY and CDR2 SVGAGI. The CDR3 sequence is 11 residues long. The CDR3 nucleotides are TGTGCCAGCGGGAGGGGTACTGAAGCTTTCTTT. Amino acids: CASGRGTEAFF.